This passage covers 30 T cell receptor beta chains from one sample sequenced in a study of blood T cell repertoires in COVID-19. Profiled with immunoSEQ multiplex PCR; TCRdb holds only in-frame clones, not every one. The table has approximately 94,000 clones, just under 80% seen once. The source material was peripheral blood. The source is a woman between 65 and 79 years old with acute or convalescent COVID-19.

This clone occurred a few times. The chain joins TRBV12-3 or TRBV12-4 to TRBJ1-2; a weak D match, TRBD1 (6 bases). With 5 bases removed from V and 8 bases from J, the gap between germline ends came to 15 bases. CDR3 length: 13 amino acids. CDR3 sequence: CASSSLDRQGYTF. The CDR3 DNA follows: TGTGCCAGCAGTAGTCTAGACAGGCAAGGCTACACCTTC.

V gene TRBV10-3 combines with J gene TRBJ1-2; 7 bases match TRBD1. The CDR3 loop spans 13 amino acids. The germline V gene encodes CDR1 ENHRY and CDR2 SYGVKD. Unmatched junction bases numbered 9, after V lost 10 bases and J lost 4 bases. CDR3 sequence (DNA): TGTGCCACCAACGACAGGGTCGGCTATGGCTACACCTTC. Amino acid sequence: CATNDRVGYGYTF.

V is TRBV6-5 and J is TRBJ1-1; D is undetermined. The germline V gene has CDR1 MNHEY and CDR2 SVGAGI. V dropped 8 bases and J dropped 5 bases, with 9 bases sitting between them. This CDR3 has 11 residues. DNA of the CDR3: TGTGCCAGCGGAGCGGGGACTGAAGCTTTCTTT. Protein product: CASGAGTEAFF.

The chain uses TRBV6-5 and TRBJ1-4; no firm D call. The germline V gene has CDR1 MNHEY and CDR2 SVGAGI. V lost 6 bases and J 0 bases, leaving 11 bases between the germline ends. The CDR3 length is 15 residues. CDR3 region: CASSRIVATNEKLFF. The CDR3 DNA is TGTGCCAGCAGCCGAATAGTGGCAACTAATGAAAAACTGTTTTTT.

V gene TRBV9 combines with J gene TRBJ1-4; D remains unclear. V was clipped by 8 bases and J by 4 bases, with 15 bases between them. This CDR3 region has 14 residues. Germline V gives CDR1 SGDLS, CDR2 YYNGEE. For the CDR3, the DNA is TGTGCCAGTAATGGAGGCGGTATTAATGAAAAACTGTTTTTT. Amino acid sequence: CASNGGGINEKLFF.

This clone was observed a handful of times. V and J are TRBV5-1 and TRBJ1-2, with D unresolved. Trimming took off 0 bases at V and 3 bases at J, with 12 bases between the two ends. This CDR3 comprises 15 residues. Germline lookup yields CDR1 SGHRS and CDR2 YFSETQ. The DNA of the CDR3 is TGCGCCAGCAGCTTGGAACCGGGTCTGGACTATGGCTACACCTTC. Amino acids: CASSLEPGLDYGYTF.

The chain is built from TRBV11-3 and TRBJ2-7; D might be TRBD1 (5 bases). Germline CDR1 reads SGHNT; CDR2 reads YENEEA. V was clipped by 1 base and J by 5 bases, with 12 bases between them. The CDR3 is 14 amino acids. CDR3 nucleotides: TGTGCCAGCAGCTTAGGGGGCACCACCCACGAGCAGTACTTC. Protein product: CASSLGGTTHEQYF.

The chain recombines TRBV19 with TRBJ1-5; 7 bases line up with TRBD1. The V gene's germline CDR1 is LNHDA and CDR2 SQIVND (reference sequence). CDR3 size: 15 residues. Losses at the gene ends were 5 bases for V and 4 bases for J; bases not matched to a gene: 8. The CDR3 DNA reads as TGTGCCAGTAGTCCGACCGGGACAGATAATCAGCCCCAGCATTTT. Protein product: CASSPTGTDNQPQHF.

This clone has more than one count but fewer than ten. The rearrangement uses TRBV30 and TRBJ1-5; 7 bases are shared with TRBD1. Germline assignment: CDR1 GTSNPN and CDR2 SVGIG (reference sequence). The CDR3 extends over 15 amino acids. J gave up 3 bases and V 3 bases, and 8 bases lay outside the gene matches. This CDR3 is CAWRPTGASNQPQHF. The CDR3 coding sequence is TGTGCCTGGAGACCCACAGGGGCCTCCAATCAGCCCCAGCATTTT.

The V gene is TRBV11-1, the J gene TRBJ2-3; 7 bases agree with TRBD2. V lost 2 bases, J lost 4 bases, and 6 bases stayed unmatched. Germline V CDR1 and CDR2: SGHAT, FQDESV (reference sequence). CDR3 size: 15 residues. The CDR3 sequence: CASSLNGREADTQYF. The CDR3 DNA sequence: TGTGCCAGCAGCTTAAATGGGAGGGAGGCAGATACGCAGTATTTT. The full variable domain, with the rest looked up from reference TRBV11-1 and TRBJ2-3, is EAEVAQSPRYKITEKSQAVAFWCDPISGHATLYWYRQILGQGPELLVQFQDESVVDDSQLPKDRFSAERLKGVDSTLKIQPAELGDSAMYLCASSLNGREADTQYFGPGTRLTVL.

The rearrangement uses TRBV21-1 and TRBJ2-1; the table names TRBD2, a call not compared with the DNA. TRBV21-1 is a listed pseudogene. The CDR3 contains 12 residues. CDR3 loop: CASSTPRSEQFF. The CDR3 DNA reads TGTGCCAGCAGCACTCCTAGAAGTGAGCAGTTCTTC.

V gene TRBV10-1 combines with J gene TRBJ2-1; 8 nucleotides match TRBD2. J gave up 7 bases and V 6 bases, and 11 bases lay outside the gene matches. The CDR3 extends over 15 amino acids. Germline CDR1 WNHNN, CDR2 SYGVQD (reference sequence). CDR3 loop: CASSAGGRTFNEQFF. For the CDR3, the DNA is TGCGCCAGCAGCGCGGGGGGCCGGACCTTTAATGAGCAGTTCTTC.

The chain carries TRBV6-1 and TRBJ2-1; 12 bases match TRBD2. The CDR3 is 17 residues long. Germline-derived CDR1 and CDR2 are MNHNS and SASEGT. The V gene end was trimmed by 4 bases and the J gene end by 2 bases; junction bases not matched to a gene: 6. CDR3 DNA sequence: TGTGCCAGCAGTGGGCCTAGCGGGGGGGCGCCCTACAATGAGCAGTTCTTC. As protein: CASSGPSGGAPYNEQFF.

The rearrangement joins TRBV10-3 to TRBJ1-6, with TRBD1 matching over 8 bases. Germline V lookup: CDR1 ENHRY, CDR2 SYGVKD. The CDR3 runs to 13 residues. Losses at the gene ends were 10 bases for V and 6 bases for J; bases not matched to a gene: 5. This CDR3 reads CATSGTGNSPLHF. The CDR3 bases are TGTGCCACATCCGGGACAGGTAATTCACCCCTCCACTTT.

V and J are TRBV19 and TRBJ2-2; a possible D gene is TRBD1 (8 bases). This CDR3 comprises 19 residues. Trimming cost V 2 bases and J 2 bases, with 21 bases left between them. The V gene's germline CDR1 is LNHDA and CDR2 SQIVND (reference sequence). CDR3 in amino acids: CASSISRQGRAFNTGELFF. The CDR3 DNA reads TGTGCCAGTAGTATATCAAGACAGGGGAGGGCTTTCAACACCGGGGAGCTGTTTTTT.

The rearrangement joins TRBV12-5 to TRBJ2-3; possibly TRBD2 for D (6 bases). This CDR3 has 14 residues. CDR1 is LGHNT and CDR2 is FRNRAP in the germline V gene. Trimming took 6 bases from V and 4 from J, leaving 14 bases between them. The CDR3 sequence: CASGTSWGADTQYF. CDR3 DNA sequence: TGTGCTAGTGGAACCTCGTGGGGGGCAGATACGCAGTATTTT.

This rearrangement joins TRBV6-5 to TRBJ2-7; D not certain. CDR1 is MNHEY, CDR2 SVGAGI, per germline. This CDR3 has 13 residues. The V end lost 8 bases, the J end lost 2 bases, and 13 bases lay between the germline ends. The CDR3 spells CASGFTPTYEQYF. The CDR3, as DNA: TGTGCCAGCGGTTTTACACCGACCTACGAGCAGTACTTC.

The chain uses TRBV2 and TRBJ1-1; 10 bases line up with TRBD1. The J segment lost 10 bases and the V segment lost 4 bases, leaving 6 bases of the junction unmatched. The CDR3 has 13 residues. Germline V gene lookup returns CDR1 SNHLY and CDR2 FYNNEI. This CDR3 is CASSGQGASGAFF. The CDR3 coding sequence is TGTGCCAGCAGTGGACAGGGGGCATCGGGAGCTTTCTTT.

The CDR3 sequence: CAISVDRVNTGELFF. CDR3 DNA: TGTGCCATCAGTGTGGACAGGGTTAACACCGGGGAGCTGTTTTTT. The rearrangement links TRBV10-3 to TRBJ2-2, with TRBD1 matching 8 bases. The germline gives CDR1 ENHRY, CDR2 SYGVKD. This CDR3 spans 15 amino acids. Unmatched junction bases numbered 3, after V lost 4 bases and J lost 2 bases.

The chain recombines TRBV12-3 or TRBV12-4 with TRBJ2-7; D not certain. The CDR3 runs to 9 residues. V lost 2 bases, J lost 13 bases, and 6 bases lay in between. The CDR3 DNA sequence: TGTGCCAGCAGTTTAAGAGCTTACGTC. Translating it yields CASSLRAYV.

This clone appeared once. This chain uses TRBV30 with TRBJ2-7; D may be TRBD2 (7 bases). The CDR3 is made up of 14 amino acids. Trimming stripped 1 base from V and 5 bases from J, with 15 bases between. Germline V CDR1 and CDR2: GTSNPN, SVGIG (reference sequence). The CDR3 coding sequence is TGTGCCTGGAGTGCCTCTCGGGGGGCCCACGAGCAGTACGTC. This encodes CAWSASRGAHEQYV.

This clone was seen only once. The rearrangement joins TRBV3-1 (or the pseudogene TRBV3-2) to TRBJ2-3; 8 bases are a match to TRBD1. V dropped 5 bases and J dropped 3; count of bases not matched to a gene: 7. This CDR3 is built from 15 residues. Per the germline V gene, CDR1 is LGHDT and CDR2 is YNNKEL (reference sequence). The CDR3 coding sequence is TGTGCCAGCAGCGATGCAGGGGGCAGGACAGATACGCAGTATTTT. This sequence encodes CASSDAGGRTDTQYF.

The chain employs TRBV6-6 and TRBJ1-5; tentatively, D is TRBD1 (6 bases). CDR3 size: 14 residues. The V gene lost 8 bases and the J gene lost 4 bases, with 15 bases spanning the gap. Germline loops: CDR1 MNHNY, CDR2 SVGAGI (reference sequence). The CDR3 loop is CASQRQAPNQPQHF. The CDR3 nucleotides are TGTGCCAGCCAGAGACAGGCCCCTAATCAGCCCCAGCATTTT.

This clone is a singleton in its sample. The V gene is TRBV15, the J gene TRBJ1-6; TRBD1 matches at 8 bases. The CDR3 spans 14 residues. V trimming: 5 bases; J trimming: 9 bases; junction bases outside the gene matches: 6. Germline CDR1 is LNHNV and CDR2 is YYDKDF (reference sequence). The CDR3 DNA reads TGTGCCACCAGCGAACGACAGGGGAGTTCACCCCTCCACTTT. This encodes CATSERQGSSPLHF.

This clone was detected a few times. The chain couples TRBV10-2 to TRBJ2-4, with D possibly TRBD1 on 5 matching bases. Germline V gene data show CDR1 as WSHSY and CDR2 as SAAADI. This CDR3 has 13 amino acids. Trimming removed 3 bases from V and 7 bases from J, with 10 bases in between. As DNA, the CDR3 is TGCGCCAGCAGTGAAGGACCAGGGAACATTCAGTACTTC. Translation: CASSEGPGNIQYF.

The DNA for the CDR3 is TGTGCCTGGAGGGGTACAGGGAACACTGAAGCTTTCTTT. This translates into CAWRGTGNTEAFF. The chain links TRBV30 to TRBJ1-1; D may be TRBD1 (5 bases). Trimming cost V 3 bases and J 1 base, with 9 bases left between them. Germline CDR1 and CDR2: GTSNPN and SVGIG (reference sequence). The CDR3 is 13 amino acids.

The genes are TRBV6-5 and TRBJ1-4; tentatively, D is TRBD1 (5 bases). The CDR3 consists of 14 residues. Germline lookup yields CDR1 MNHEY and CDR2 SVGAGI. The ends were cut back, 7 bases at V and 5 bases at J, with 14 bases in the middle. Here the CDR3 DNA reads TGTGCCAGCACGACCACGGGGGAGAATGAAAAACTGTTTTTT. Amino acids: CASTTTGENEKLFF.

Here the CDR3 reads CAWTGGNYGYTF. The CDR3 region has the DNA TGTGCCTGGACAGGGGGAAACTATGGCTACACCTTC. The chain joins TRBV30 to TRBJ1-2; 7 bases match TRBD1. Per germline, CDR1 GTSNPN and CDR2 SVGIG (reference sequence). V was pared by 4 bases and J by 2 bases, with 1 base of the junction left unmatched. The CDR3 sequence is 12 residues long.

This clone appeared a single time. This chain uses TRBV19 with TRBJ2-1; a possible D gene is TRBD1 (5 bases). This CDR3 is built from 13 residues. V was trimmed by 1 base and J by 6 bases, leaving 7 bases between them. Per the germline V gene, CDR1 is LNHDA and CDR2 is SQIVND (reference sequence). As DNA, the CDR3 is TGTGCCAGTAGTATAGGACAGACCAATGAGCAGTTCTTC. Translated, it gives CASSIGQTNEQFF.

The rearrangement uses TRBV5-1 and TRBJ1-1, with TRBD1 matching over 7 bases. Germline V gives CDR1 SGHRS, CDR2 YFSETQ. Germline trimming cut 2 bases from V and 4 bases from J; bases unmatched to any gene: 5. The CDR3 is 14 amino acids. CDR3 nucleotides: TGCGCCAGCAGCTTTTCAGGGGGGAGCACTGAAGCTTTCTTT. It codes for CASSFSGGSTEAFF.